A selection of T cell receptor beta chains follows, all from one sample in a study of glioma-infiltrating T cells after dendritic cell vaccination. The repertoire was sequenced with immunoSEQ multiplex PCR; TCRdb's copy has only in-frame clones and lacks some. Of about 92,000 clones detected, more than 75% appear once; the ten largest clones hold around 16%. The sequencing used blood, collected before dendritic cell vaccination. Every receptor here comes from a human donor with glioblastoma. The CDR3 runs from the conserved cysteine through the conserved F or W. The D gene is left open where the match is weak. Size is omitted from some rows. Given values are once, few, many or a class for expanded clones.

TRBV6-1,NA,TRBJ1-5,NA,TGTGCCAGCAGCGCAAACCCACAGAACAATCAGCCCCAGCATTTT,CASSANPQNNQPQHF
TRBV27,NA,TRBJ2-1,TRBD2,TGTGCCAGCAGGCTATATGGGGCGGGAGGGCCCTACAATGAGCAGTTCTTC,CASRLYGAGGPYNEQFF
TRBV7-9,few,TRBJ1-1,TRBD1,TGTGCCAGCAGCGAACAGGGGTCGGGCACTGAAGCTTTCTTT,CASSEQGSGTEAFF
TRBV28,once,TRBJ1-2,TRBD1,TGTGCCAGCAGTACCGCGACAGGGCTGGGAGGCTACACCTTC,CASSTATGLGGYTF
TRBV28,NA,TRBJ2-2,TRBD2,TGTGCCAGCGGTGGGACTAGCGGGATTTTGTACACCGGGGAGCTGTTTTTT,CASGGTSGILYTGELFF
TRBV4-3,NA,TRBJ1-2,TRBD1,TGCGCCAGCAGCACCCGGACAGGGCTCGTCTATGGCTACACCTTC,CASSTRTGLVYGYTF
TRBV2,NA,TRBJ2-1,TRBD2,TGTGCCAGCAAGAAAGGCGGGGGGTGGGGGGATGAGCAGTTCTTC,CASKKGGGWGDEQFF
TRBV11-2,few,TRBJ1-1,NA,TGTGCCAGCAGCTTTAACCCAGGAGGGAACACTGAAGCTTTCTTT,CASSFNPGGNTEAFF
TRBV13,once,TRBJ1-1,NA,TGTGCCAGCAGCTTTCTCTCAGAAACTGAAGCTTTCTTT,CASSFLSETEAFF
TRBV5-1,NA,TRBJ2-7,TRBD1,TGCGCCAGCAGCTTGGACAGGGGTCTCTACGAGCAGTACTTC,CASSLDRGLYEQYF
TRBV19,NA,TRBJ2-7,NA,TGTGCCAGTAGTATATCAGGGGCGTCTTACGAGCAGTACTTC,CASSISGASYEQYF
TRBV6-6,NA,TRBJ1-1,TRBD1,TGTGCCAGCAGTACCCGGGACAGGGGAGCTACTGAAGCTTTCTTT,CASSTRDRGATEAFF
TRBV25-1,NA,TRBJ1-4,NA,TGTGCCAGCGGGGCAGGGAATGTTGGTGAAAAACTGTTTTTT,CASGAGNVGEKLFF
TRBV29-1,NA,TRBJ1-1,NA,TGCAGCGTTGAAGACAGGCCCCCGGGGGGAAGCACTGAAGCTTTCTTT,CSVEDRPPGGSTEAFF
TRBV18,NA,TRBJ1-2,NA,TGTGCCAGCTCACCAGTAGAAACCTATGGCTACACCTTC,CASSPVETYGYTF
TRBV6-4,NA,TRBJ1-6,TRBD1,TGTGCCAGCAGTGTGGACAGGGGGCAACCCCTCCACTTT,CASSVDRGQPLHF
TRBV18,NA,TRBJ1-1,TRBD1,TGTGCCAGCTCAACGTCGGGACAGGGACAGAAAGCTTTCTTT,CASSTSGQGQKAFF
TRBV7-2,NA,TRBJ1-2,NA,TGTGCCAGCAGCTTATATGGGCCGTCCGGCTACACCTTC,CASSLYGPSGYTF
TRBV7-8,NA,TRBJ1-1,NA,TGTGCCAGCAGCTTAAGAGTGGACACTGAAGCTTTCTTT,CASSLRVDTEAFF
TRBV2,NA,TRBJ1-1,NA,TGTGCCAGCAGGAACGGAGTACCCACTGAAGCTTTCTTT,CASRNGVPTEAFF
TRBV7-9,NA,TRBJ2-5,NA,TGTGCCAGCACCCGTTCATCTGCAGGGGGGGAGACCCAGTACTTC,CASTRSSAGGETQYF
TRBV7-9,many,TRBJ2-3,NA,TGTGCCAGCAGCTTTAGGGGTGAGGATACGCAGTATTTT,CASSFRGEDTQYF
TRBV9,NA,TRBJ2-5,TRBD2,TGTGCCAGCAGCGCTTCGCGGGGGGCACGGGAGACCCAGTACTTC,CASSASRGARETQYF
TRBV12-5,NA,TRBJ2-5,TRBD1,TGTGCTAGTGGCTCACCGGGACAGGGAGAGACCCAGTACTTC,CASGSPGQGETQYF
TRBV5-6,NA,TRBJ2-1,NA,TGTGCCAGCAGCTTGGTAGGGGGTCGGGGTAAAAATGAGCAGTTCTTC,CASSLVGGRGKNEQFF
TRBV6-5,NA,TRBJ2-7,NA,TGTGCCAGCAGTTACTCGCCAGGGGAGAAGGAGCAGTACTTC,CASSYSPGEKEQYF
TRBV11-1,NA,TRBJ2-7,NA,TGTGCCAGCAGCATGGCCCAGGGTGACGAGCAGTACTTC,CASSMAQGDEQYF
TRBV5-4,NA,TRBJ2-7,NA,TGTGCCAGCAGCCCCGGAGGTACTGTCTCATACGAGCAGTACTTC,CASSPGGTVSYEQYF
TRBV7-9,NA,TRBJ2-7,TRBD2,TGTGCCAGCAGCTTAGCCGGGACTAGAAGTGGCGAGCAGTACTTC,CASSLAGTRSGEQYF
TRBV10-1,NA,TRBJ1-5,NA,TGCGCCAGCACCCTAGGGAGGGGGAGCAATCAGCCCCAGCATTTT,CASTLGRGSNQPQHF
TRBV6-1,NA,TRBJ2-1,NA,TGTGCCAGCAGTGGCCGGAGGGCGAGCTCCTACAATGAGCAGTTCTTC,CASSGRRASSYNEQFF
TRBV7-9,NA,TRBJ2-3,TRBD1,TGTGCCAGCAGCGCAACAGGGGGCAAGACAGATACGCAGTATTTT,CASSATGGKTDTQYF
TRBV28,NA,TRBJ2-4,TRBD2,TGTGCCAGCAGTTTATTGGCGGGAGTGGCCAAAAACATTCAGTACTTC,CASSLLAGVAKNIQYF
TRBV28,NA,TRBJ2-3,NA,TGTGCCAGCAGCTCCGGGCAGGGAGGCACACATACGCAGTATTTT,CASSSGQGGTHTQYF
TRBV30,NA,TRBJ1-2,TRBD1,TGTGCCTGGAGGGTACAGGGGGGGCTTAACTATGGCTACACCTTC,CAWRVQGGLNYGYTF
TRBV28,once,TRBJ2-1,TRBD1,TGTGCCAGCAGGAGAAGTTCAGGGGGCGATGAGCAGTTCTTC,CASRRSSGGDEQFF
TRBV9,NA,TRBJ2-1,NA,TGTGCCAGCAGCGTAGTGGGGACACCGTACAATGAGCAGTTCTTC,CASSVVGTPYNEQFF
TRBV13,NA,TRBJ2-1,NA,TGTGCCAGCAGCTTCGGGACGGGAGCGAGGGGAAATGAGCAGTTCTTC,CASSFGTGARGNEQFF
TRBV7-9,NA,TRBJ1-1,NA,TGTGCCAGCAGCTTAACTCTCATACAGGGTTTCGCTGAAGCTTTCTTT,CASSLTLIQGFAEAFF
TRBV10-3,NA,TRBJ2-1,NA,TGTGCCATCAGTGAGTATGGGTGGGCCCAGCTCGTTGAGCAGTTCTTC,CAISEYGWAQLVEQFF
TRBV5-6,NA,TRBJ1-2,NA,TGTGCCAGCAGCTATGCTGGACAGAACTATGGCTACACCTTC,CASSYAGQNYGYTF
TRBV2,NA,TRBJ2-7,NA,TGTGCCAGCAGTGACCAGGGTTACGAGCAGTACTTC,CASSDQGYEQYF
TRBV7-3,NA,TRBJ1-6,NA,TGTGCCAGCAGCCCATCGGGGGGGAAGGGGCCCCTCCACTTT,CASSPSGGKGPLHF
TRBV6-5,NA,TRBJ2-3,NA,TGTGCCAGCAGTTACCTCGAATCAGACAGTCGAGATACGCAGTATTTT,CASSYLESDSRDTQYF
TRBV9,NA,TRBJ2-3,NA,TGTGCCAGCAGCGTAGTGGGCAGGGCAGGAGATACGCAGTATTTT,CASSVVGRAGDTQYF
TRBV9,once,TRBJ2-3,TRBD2,TGTGCCAGCAGCGTTACTAGCGTAAACACAGATACGCAGTATTTT,CASSVTSVNTDTQYF
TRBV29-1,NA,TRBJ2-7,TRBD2,TGCAGCGTCCAGACTAGCGGGGGCATCTACGAGCAGTACTTC,CSVQTSGGIYEQYF
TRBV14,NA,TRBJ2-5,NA,TGTGCCAGCAGCCAACAAATCCAAGAGACCCAGTACTTC,CASSQQIQETQYF
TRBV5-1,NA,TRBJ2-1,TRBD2,TGCGCCAGCAGCTCCGGGACTAGCGGAAACAATGAGCAGTTCTTC,CASSSGTSGNNEQFF
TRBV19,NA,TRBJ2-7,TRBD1,TGTGCCACCAGAGGGGGCAACTTAGAGCAGTACTTC,CATRGGNLEQYF
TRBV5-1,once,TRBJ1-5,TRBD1,TGCGCCAGCAGTCCGGCCGGGACAGGATCCAGCAATCAGCCCCAGCATTTT,CASSPAGTGSSNQPQHF
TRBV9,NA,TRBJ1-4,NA,TGTGCCAGCAACCCAGGGACATCTGGAAAACTGTTTTTT,CASNPGTSGKLFF
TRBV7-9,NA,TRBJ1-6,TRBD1,TGTGCCAGCGTACAGGGGAGCTCCTATAATTCACCCCTCCACTTT,CASVQGSSYNSPLHF
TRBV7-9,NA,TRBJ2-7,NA,TGTGCCAGCAGCTTAGCCGTCGGCTACGAGCAGTACTTC,CASSLAVGYEQYF
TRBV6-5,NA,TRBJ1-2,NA,TGTGCCAGTAAGCGAGGTGGTTATGGCTACACCTTC,CASKRGGYGYTF
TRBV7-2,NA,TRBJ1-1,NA,TGTGCCAGCAGCTTAGACAAGAACACTGAAGCTTTCTTT,CASSLDKNTEAFF
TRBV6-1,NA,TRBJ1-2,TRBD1,TGTGCCAGCAGCGACAGGACAGGGTCCTTC,CASSDRTGSF
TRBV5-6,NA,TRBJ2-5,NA,TGTGCCAGCAGCTTGCGAGGTGAGGAGACCCAGTACTTC,CASSLRGEETQYF
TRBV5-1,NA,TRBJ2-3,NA,TGCGCCAGCAGCTTAGTAAGCGGGCTGTCCACAGATACGCAGTATTTT,CASSLVSGLSTDTQYF